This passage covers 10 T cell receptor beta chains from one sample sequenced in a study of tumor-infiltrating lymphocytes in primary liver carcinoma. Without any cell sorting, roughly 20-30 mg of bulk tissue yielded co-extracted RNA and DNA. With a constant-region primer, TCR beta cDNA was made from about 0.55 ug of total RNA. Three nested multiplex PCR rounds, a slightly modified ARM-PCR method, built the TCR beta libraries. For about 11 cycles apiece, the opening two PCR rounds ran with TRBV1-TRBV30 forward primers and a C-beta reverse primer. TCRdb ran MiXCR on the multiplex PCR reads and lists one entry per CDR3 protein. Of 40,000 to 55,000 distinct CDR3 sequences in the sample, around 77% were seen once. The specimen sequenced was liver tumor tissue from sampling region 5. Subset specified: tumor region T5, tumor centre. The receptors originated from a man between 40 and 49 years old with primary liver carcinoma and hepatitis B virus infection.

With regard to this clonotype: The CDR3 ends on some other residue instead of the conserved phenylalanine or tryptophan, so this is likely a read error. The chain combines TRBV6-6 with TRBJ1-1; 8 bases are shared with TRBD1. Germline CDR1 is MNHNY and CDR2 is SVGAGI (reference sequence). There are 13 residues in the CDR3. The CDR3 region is CTSSTGGTTEAFL. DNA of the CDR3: TGTACAAGCAGCACAGGGGGGACTACTGAAGCTTTCCTT.

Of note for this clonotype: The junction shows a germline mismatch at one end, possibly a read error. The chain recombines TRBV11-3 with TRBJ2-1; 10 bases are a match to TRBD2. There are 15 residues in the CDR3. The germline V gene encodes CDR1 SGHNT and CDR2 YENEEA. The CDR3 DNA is TGTGCCAGCAGTTTAGAGCGGGAGGGTCTGGATGAGCACTTCTTC. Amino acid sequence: CASSLEREGLDEHFF.

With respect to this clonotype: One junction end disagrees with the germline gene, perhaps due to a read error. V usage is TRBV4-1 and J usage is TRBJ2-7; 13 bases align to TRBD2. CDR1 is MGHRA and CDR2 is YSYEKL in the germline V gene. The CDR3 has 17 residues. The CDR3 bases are TGCGCTAGCAGCCAAGAAAGGACTAGCGGGAGTATCTACGAGCACTACTTC. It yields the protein CASSQERTSGSIYEHYF.

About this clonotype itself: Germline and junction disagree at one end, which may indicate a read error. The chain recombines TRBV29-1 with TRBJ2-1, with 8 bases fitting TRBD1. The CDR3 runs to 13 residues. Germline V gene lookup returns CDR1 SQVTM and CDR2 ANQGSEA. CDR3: CRARQGSYNEQFF. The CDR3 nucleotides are TGCAGGGCACGACAGGGGTCCTACAATGAACAGTTCTTC.

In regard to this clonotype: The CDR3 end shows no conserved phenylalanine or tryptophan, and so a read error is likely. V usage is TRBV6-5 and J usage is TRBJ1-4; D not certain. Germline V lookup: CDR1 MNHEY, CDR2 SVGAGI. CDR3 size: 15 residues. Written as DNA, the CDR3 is TGTGCCATCAGTTACGAGATTGCAACTAATGAAAAACTGTTTTTG. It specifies CAISYEIATNEKLFL.

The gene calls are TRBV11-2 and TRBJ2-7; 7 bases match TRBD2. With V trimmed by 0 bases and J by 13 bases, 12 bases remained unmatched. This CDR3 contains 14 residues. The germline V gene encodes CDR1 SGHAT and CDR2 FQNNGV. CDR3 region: CASSLDARDYEYYF. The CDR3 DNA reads TGTGCCAGCAGCTTAGATGCTAGGGACTATGAGTACTACTTC.

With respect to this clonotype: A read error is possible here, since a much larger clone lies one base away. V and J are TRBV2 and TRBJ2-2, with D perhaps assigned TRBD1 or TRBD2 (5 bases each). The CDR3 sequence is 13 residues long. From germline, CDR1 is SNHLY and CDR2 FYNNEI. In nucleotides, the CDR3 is TGTGCCACGCACCCAGAGGACACCGGGAAGCTGTTTTTT. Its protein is CATHPEDTGKLFF.

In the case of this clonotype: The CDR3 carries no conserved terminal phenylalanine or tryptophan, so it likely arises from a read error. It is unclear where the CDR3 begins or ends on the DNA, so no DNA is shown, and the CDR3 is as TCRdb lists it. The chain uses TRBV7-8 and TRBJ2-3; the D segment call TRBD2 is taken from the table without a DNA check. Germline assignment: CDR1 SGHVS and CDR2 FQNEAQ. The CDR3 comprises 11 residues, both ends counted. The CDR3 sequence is CASSAGDTQYL.

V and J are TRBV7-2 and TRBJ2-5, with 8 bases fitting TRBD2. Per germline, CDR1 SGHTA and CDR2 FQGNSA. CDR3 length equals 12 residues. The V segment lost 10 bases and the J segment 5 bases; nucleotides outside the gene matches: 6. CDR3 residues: CAIMTSVETQYF. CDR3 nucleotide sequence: TGTGCCATCATGACTAGCGTGGAGACCCAGTACTTC.

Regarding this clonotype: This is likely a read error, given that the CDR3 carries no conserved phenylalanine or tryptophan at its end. CDR3 coding DNA: TGTGCCTGGAGTGTTATACACGCGGGGGGCTACTACGGCGAGCAGTACCTC. Translated, it gives CAWSVIHAGGYYGEQYL. The gene calls are TRBV30 and TRBJ2-7; 8 nucleotides align to TRBD2. The CDR3 consists of 17 residues. The V gene's germline CDR1 is GTSNPN and CDR2 SVGIG (reference sequence). J gave up 6 bases and V 0 bases, and 16 bases lay outside the gene matches.